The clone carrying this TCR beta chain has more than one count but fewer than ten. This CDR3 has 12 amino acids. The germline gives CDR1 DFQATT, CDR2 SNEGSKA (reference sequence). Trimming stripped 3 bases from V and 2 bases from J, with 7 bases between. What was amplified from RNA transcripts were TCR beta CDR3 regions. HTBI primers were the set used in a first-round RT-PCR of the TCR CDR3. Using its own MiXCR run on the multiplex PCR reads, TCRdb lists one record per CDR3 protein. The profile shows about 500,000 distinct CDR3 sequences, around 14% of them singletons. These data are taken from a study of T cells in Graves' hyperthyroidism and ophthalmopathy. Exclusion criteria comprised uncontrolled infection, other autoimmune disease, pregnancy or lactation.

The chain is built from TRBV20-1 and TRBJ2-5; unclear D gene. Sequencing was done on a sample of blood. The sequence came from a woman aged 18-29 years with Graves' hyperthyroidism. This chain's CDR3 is CSASLQQETQYF. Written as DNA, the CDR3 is TGCAGTGCTAGTCTGCAGCAAGAGACCCAGTACTTC.